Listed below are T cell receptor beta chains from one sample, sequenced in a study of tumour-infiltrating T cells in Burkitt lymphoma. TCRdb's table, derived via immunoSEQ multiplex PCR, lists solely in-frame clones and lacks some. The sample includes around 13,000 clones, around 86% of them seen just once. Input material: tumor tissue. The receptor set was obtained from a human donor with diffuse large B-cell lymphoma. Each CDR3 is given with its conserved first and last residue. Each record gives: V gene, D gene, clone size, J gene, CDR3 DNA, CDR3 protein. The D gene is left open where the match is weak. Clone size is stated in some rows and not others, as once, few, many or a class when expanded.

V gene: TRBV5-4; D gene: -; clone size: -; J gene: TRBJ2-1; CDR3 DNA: TGTGCCAGCAGCCTCCAGGACTCCAGGCTGATCTTC; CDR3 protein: CASSLQDSRLIF
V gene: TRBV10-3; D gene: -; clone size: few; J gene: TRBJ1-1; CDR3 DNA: TGTGCCATCAGTGAGACCCAAGGAAGTGAAGCTTTCTTT; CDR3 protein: CAISETQGSEAFF
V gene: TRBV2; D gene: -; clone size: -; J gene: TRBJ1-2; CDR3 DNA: TGTGCCAGCAGTGGGATTACAGGATATGGCTACACCTTC; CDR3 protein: CASSGITGYGYTF
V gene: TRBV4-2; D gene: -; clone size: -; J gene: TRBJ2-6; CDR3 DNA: TGTGCCAGCAGCCAAGACCCCGAGTCCGCTCTGGGGGCCAACGTCCTGACTTTC; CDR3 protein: CASSQDPESALGANVLTF
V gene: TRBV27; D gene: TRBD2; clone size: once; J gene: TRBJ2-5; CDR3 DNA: TGTGCCAGCAGTGCTAGGTGGACTAGCGGGAGGGCCGGGTTGGAGACCCAGTACTTC; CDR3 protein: CASSARWTSGRAGLETQYF
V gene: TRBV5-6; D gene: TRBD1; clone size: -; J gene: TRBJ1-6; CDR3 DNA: TGTGCCAGCAGCCTCGGGACAGGGAGTTCACCCCTCCACTTT; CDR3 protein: CASSLGTGSSPLHF
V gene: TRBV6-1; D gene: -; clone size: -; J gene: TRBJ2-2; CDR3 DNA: TGTGCCAGCATCCGACATGACCTGAACACCGGGGAGCTGTTTTTT; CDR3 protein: CASIRHDLNTGELFF
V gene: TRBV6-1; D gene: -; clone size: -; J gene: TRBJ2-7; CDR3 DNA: TGTGCCACCCTCCGGGTGGGCGAGCAGTACTTC; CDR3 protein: CATLRVGEQYF
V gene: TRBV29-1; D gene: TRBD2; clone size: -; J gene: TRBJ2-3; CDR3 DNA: TGCAGCGGGGGACTAGCGAGCACAGATACGCAGTATTTT; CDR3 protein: CSGGLASTDTQYF
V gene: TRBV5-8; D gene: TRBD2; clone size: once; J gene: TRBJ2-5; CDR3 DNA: TGTGCCAGCAGCTTGTATACCCTCAGCGGGACGGAGACCCAGTACTTC; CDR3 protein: CASSLYTLSGTETQYF
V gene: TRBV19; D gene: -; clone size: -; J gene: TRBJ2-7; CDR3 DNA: TGTGCCAGTAGCCCCGGACCTGGCTACGAGCAGTACTTC; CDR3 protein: CASSPGPGYEQYF
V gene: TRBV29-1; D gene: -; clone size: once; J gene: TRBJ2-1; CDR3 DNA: TGCAGCGTTGAATCCATGGCAGTTGGGAGCCAGGGTGAGCAGTTCTTC; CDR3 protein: CSVESMAVGSQGEQFF
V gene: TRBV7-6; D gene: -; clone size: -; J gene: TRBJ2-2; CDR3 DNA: TGTGCCAGCAGCCCACAAGTGGACCGGACGCTGTTTTTT; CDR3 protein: CASSPQVDRTLFF
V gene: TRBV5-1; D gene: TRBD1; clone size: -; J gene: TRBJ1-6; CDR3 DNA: TGCGCCAGCAGCTGGGGACAGAGCAATAATTCACCCCTCCACTTT; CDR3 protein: CASSWGQSNNSPLHF
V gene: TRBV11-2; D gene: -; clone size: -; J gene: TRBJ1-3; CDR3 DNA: TGTGCCAGCAGCTGGGTGGGGAACACCATATATTTT; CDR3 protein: CASSWVGNTIYF
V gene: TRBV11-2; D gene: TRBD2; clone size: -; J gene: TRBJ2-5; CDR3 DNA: TGTGCCAGCAGCTTAGGAGCTGGACTAGCGGGCGAGACCCAGTACTTC; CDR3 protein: CASSLGAGLAGETQYF
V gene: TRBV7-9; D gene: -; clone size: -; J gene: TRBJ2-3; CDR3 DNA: TGTGCCAGCAGCTTTAGGCCAGATACGCAGTATTTT; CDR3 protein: CASSFRPDTQYF
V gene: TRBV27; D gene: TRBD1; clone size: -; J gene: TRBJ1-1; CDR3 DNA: TGTGCCAGCTCAGACTACAGGGGGCACACTGAAGCTTTCTTT; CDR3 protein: CASSDYRGHTEAFF
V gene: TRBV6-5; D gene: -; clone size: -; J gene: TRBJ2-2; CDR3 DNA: TGTGCCAGCAGGTACAGGGTTAACACCGGGGAGCTGTTTTTT; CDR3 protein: CASRYRVNTGELFF
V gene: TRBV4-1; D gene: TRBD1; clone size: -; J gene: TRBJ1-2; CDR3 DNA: TGCGCCAGCAGCCAAGATTGGACAGGGTATGGCTACACCTTC; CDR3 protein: CASSQDWTGYGYTF
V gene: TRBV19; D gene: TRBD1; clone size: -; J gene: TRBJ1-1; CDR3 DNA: TGTGCCAGTAGTGGGACAGGGTACACTGAAGCTTTCTTT; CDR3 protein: CASSGTGYTEAFF
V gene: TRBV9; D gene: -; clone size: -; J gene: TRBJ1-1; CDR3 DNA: TGTGCCAGCAGCGTAGAAACCATGAACACTGAAGCTTTCTTT; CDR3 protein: CASSVETMNTEAFF
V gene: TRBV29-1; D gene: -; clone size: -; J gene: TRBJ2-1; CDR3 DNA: TGCAGCGTCCCTCGAGGGGGGGGTTACAATGAGCAGTTCTTC; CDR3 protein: CSVPRGGGYNEQFF
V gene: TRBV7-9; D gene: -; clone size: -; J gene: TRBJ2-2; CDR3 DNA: TGTGCCAGCAGCCTTAGGGACCCGGGGACCGGGGAGCTGTTTTTT; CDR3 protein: CASSLRDPGTGELFF
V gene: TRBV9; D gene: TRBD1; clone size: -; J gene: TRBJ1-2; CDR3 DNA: TGTGCCAGCAGCCCCCGGACAGGGGGCGACTATGGCTACACCTTC; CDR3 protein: CASSPRTGGDYGYTF
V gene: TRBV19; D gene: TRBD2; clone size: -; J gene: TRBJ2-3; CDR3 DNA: TGTGCCAGTAGTGCGGACGGACTAGTCACAGATACGCAGTATTTT; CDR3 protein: CASSADGLVTDTQYF
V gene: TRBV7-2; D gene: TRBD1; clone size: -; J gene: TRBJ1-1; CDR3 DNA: TGTGCCAGCAGCCAAACCCGGACAGGGAACACTGAAGCTTTCTTT; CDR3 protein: CASSQTRTGNTEAFF
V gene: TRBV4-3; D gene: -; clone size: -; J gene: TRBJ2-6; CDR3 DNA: TGCGCCAGCAGCCAAGATTCCCTCGGACCCGAGTCTGGGGCCAACGTCCTGACTTTC; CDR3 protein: CASSQDSLGPESGANVLTF
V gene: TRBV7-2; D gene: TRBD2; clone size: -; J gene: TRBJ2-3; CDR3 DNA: TGTGCCAGCAGTAGATTAGCGGGAGTTTCAGATACGCAGTATTTT; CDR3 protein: CASSRLAGVSDTQYF
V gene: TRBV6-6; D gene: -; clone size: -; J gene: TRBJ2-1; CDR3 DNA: TGTGCCACTCACTACTACAATGAGCAGTTCTTC; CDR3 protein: CATHYYNEQFF
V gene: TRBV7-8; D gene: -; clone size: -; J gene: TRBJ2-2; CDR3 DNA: TGTGCCAGCAGCCAACGAAGAGCGAACACCGGGGAGCTGTTTTTT; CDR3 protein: CASSQRRANTGELFF
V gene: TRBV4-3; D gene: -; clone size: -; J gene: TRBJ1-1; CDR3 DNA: TGCGCCAGCAGCCCCGACGCGTGGTTCACTGAAGCTTTCTTT; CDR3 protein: CASSPDAWFTEAFF
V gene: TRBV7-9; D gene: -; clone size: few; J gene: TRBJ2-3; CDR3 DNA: TGTGCCAGCAGACCTCTAGGTTCAAGCACAGATACGCAGTATTTT; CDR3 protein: CASRPLGSSTDTQYF
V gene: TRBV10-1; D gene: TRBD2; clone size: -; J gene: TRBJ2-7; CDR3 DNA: TGCGCCAGCAGTTCTAGCGGGAACTACGAGCAGTACTTC; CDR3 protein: CASSSSGNYEQYF
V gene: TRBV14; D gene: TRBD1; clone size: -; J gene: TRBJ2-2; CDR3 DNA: TGTGCCAGCAGCCTCCGACAGGGGTCCGGGGAGCTGTTTTTT; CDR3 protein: CASSLRQGSGELFF
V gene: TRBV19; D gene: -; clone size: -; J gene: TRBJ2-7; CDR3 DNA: TGTGCCAGTAGTATAGTTGGGACCTCCTACGAGCAGTACTTC; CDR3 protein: CASSIVGTSYEQYF
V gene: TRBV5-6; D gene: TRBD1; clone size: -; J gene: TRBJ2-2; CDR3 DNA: TGTGCCAGCAGCCGGACAGGGGTGATGACCGGGGAGCTGTTTTTT; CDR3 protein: CASSRTGVMTGELFF
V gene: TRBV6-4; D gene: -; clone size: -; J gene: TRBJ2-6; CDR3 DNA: TGTGCCAGCAGTGCGAGGGCGCTGAGCTCTGGGGCCAACGTCCTGACTTTC; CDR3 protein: CASSARALSSGANVLTF
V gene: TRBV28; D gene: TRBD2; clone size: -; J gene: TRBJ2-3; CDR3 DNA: TGTGCCAGCAGTCCCCCCCGACTAGCGCAAACCCTCGGTAGCACAGATACGCAGTATTTT; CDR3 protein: CASSPPRLAQTLGSTDTQYF
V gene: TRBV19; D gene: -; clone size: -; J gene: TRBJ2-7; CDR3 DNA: TGTGCCAGTAGTATGTTGTGGGGCAGCTACGAGCAGTACTTC; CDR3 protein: CASSMLWGSYEQYF
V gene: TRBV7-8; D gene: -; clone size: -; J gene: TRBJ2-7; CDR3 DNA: TGTGCCAGCAGCTTCTGGACAGTCTCCGACGAGCAGTACTTC; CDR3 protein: CASSFWTVSDEQYF
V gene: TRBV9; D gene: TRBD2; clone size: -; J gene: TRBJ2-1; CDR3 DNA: TGTGCCAGCAGCGTAGGCGGGGGGGGCTACAATGAGCAGTTCTTC; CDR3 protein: CASSVGGGGYNEQFF
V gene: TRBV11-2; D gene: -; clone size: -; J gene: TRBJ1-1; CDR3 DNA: TGTGCCAGCAGCCGATTAGCTTTGGACACTGAAGCTTTCTTT; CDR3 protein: CASSRLALDTEAFF
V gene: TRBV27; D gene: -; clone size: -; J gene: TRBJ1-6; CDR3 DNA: TGTGCCAGCAGCCCGGGGGGGAATTCACCCCTTCACTTT; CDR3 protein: CASSPGGNSPLHF
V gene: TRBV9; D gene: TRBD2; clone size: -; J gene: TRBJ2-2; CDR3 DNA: TGTGCCAGCAGCCGACTAGCGGGACCGAACACCGGGGAGCTGTTTTTT; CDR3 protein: CASSRLAGPNTGELFF